The present entry profiles one T cell receptor (beta chain) with its context. Its antigen is not known. This entry is derived from a study of cytomegalovirus exposure and HLA in healthy donors. Study conclusions and caveats: TCR beta chains numbering under 200 were designated cytomegalovirus-associated. Confirmation was obtained in vitro that a few CMV-associated chains are specific for CMV antigens. It was reported that the classifier diagnosed cytomegalovirus status with high specificity and sensitivity in both the original and validation cohorts. The finding came from a later analysis; first-cohort TCR clusters tended to co-occur in the 95 to 150 validation repertoires.

The protocol was immunoSEQ multiplex PCR, while the TCRdb copy is restricted to in-frame clones and leaves out a portion. This repertoire shows around 250,000 clones, almost 90% found once; its top ten account for roughly 0.38%. The CDR3 loop spans 16 amino acids. Trimming removed 2 bases from V and 4 bases from J; junction bases left unmatched: 7. Germline CDR1 is MDHEN and CDR2 is SYDVKM. Sequencing was carried out using PBMCs. The chain couples TRBV28 to TRBJ1-2; 10 bases align to TRBD1. The receptor was derived from a woman aged 18-35 years in good health and CMV-seronegative. The CDR3 loop reads CASSLAGTGAFYGYTF. The CDR3 DNA reads as TGTGCCAGCAGTTTAGCCGGGACAGGGGCGTTCTATGGCTACACCTTC.